A selection of T cell receptor beta chains follows, all from one sample in a study of T cell repertoires in cytomegalovirus infection. What these receptors recognize is not known. TCRdb re-derived calls from the reads in MiXCR, one entry per CDR3 protein. The sample comprises roughly 500,000 distinct CDR3 sequences, around 35% of which are singletons, and roughly 15% rests with the top ten. Sequencing used cultured PBMCs, obtained from culture after CMV antigen stimulation. The receptors derive from a human donor in good health (CMV status not recorded). Some clones in this sample may be carry-over from other donors' samples. The CDR3 runs from the conserved cysteine through the conserved F or W. Each record gives: V gene, J gene, clone size, CDR3 length, D gene, CDR3 protein, CDR3 DNA. The D gene is left open where the match is weak. Where a row states a size, it is once, few, many or the class of an expanded clone; other rows omit it.

v_call: TRBV11-3; j_call: TRBJ1-1; clone_size: -; cdr3_length: 13; d_call: TRBD1; cdr3_aa: CASLDREDTEAFF; cdr3_nt: TGTGCCAGCCTCGACAGGGAGGACACTGAAGCTTTCTTT
v_call: TRBV28; j_call: TRBJ1-1; clone_size: few; cdr3_length: 15; d_call: TRBD1; cdr3_aa: CASGVLGQGGYQAFF; cdr3_nt: TGTGCCAGCGGCGTACTGGGACAGGGCGGCTACCAAGCTTTCTTT
v_call: TRBV19; j_call: TRBJ2-1; clone_size: few; cdr3_length: 18; d_call: TRBD2; cdr3_aa: CASSFRTSGRLGNNEQFF; cdr3_nt: TGTGCCAGTAGTTTCCGGACTAGCGGGCGCCTAGGGAACAATGAGCAGTTCTTC
v_call: TRBV12-3/TRBV12-4; j_call: TRBJ2-5; clone_size: -; cdr3_length: 13; d_call: -; cdr3_aa: CASSWSSRETQYF; cdr3_nt: TGTGCCAGCAGTTGGTCTAGTCGGGAGACCCAGTACTTC
v_call: TRBV11-3; j_call: TRBJ2-5; clone_size: -; cdr3_length: 15; d_call: TRBD1; cdr3_aa: CASSLGQGVGETQYF; cdr3_nt: TGTGCCAGCAGCTTGGGACAGGGGGTTGGAGAGACCCAGTACTTC
v_call: TRBV10-3; j_call: TRBJ1-2; clone_size: few; cdr3_length: 12; d_call: TRBD1; cdr3_aa: CAISTGDYGYTF; cdr3_nt: TGTGCCATCAGTACAGGGGACTATGGCTACACCTTC
v_call: TRBV28; j_call: TRBJ2-7; clone_size: -; cdr3_length: 15; d_call: TRBD2; cdr3_aa: CASRTTGTSGHEQYF; cdr3_nt: TGTGCCAGCAGGACTACCGGGACTAGCGGACACGAGCAGTACTTC
v_call: TRBV4-3; j_call: TRBJ2-1; clone_size: few; cdr3_length: 17; d_call: -; cdr3_aa: CASSQDPRGGVGNEQFF; cdr3_nt: TGCGCCAGCAGCCAAGACCCCAGGGGGGGGGTCGGCAATGAGCAGTTCTTC
v_call: TRBV14; j_call: TRBJ2-1; clone_size: few; cdr3_length: 17; d_call: TRBD2; cdr3_aa: CASSLRTSGSFYNEQFF; cdr3_nt: TGTGCCAGCAGCCTTCGGACTAGCGGGAGTTTCTACAATGAGCAGTTCTTC
v_call: TRBV19; j_call: TRBJ2-1; clone_size: -; cdr3_length: 14; d_call: -; cdr3_aa: CATRTSVTYNEQFF; cdr3_nt: TGTGCCACTAGGACCAGTGTCACCTACAATGAGCAGTTCTTC
v_call: TRBV12-3/TRBV12-4; j_call: TRBJ1-1; clone_size: few; cdr3_length: 13; d_call: -; cdr3_aa: CASSRHPYTEAFF; cdr3_nt: TGTGCCAGCAGTCGACATCCTTACACTGAAGCTTTCTTT
v_call: TRBV7-2; j_call: TRBJ1-5; clone_size: many; cdr3_length: 13; d_call: TRBD1; cdr3_aa: CASNRGPGQPQHF; cdr3_nt: TGTGCCAGCAACAGGGGGCCGGGTCAGCCCCAGCATTTT
v_call: TRBV7-8; j_call: TRBJ1-1; clone_size: -; cdr3_length: 15; d_call: -; cdr3_aa: CASSLGRGKNTEAFF; cdr3_nt: TGTGCCAGCAGCTTAGGACGGGGAAAGAACACTGAAGCTTTCTTT
v_call: TRBV12-3/TRBV12-4; j_call: TRBJ2-3; clone_size: few; cdr3_length: 15; d_call: -; cdr3_aa: CASSPEGWGTDTQYF; cdr3_nt: TGTGCCAGCAGCCCCGAGGGATGGGGCACAGATACGCAGTATTTT
v_call: TRBV19; j_call: TRBJ1-5; clone_size: few; cdr3_length: 15; d_call: TRBD1; cdr3_aa: CASSSRQGKGQPQHF; cdr3_nt: TGTGCCAGTAGTTCGAGACAGGGTAAAGGCCAGCCCCAGCATTTT
v_call: TRBV27; j_call: TRBJ1-2; clone_size: few; cdr3_length: 17; d_call: -; cdr3_aa: CASSFRAEGRALHGYTF; cdr3_nt: TGTGCCAGCAGTTTCCGAGCAGAAGGCCGGGCCTTGCATGGCTACACCTTC
v_call: TRBV6-5; j_call: TRBJ1-5; clone_size: -; cdr3_length: 17; d_call: -; cdr3_aa: CASSEHHSTSSNQPQHF; cdr3_nt: TGTGCCAGCAGTGAACACCATTCAACAAGTAGCAATCAGCCCCAGCATTTT
v_call: TRBV4-3; j_call: TRBJ1-1; clone_size: few; cdr3_length: 16; d_call: -; cdr3_aa: CASSQDSQGLQNEAFF; cdr3_nt: TGCGCCAGCAGCCAGGACTCTCAGGGACTGCAAAATGAAGCTTTCTTT
v_call: TRBV6-4; j_call: TRBJ1-6; clone_size: -; cdr3_length: 13; d_call: -; cdr3_aa: CASSERGNSPLHF; cdr3_nt: TGTGCCAGCAGTGAGAGGGGAAATTCACCCCTCCACTTT
v_call: TRBV14; j_call: TRBJ2-1; clone_size: -; cdr3_length: 16; d_call: -; cdr3_aa: CASSQEGLASYNEQFF; cdr3_nt: TGTGCCAGCAGCCAAGAGGGCCTAGCGAGCTACAATGAGCAGTTCTTC
v_call: TRBV4-1; j_call: TRBJ2-2; clone_size: -; cdr3_length: 15; d_call: TRBD2; cdr3_aa: CASSQSKGLPGELFF; cdr3_nt: TGCGCCAGCAGCCAATCAAAGGGACTACCCGGGGAGCTGTTTTTT
v_call: TRBV24-1; j_call: TRBJ2-3; clone_size: -; cdr3_length: 12; d_call: -; cdr3_aa: CATSAASDTQYF; cdr3_nt: TGTGCCACCAGTGCGGCATCCGATACGCAGTATTTT
v_call: TRBV18; j_call: TRBJ2-1; clone_size: -; cdr3_length: 13; d_call: -; cdr3_aa: CASGGARVNEQFF; cdr3_nt: TGTGCCAGCGGCGGGGCCCGAGTCAATGAGCAGTTCTTC
v_call: TRBV5-4; j_call: TRBJ2-7; clone_size: -; cdr3_length: 15; d_call: -; cdr3_aa: CASSLAGGSGYEQYF; cdr3_nt: TGTGCCAGCAGCTTGGCAGGTGGAAGCGGCTACGAGCAGTACTTC
v_call: TRBV28; j_call: TRBJ2-3; clone_size: -; cdr3_length: 14; d_call: TRBD2; cdr3_aa: CASRNPGRTDTQYF; cdr3_nt: TGTGCCAGCCGGAACCCCGGGAGGACAGATACGCAGTATTTT
v_call: TRBV30; j_call: TRBJ1-5; clone_size: -; cdr3_length: 15; d_call: -; cdr3_aa: CAWSVRQNTNQPQHF; cdr3_nt: TGTGCCTGGAGTGTACGTCAGAATACCAATCAGCCCCAGCATTTT
v_call: TRBV7-2; j_call: TRBJ2-1; clone_size: many; cdr3_length: 15; d_call: TRBD1; cdr3_aa: CASSRDSLSNNEQFF; cdr3_nt: TGTGCCAGCAGTAGGGACAGCCTCAGTAACAATGAGCAGTTCTTC
v_call: TRBV4-1; j_call: TRBJ2-7; clone_size: few; cdr3_length: 15; d_call: TRBD2; cdr3_aa: CASSQEPREGYEQYF; cdr3_nt: TGCGCCAGCAGCCAAGAGCCGCGGGAGGGGTACGAGCAGTACTTC
v_call: TRBV7-9; j_call: TRBJ2-3; clone_size: -; cdr3_length: 14; d_call: -; cdr3_aa: CASSHARGADTQYF; cdr3_nt: TGTGCCAGCAGCCATGCCCGGGGGGCGGATACGCAGTATTTT
v_call: TRBV12-3/TRBV12-4; j_call: TRBJ2-3; clone_size: -; cdr3_length: 17; d_call: TRBD2; cdr3_aa: CASTRGRLAGGTDTQYF; cdr3_nt: TGTGCCAGCACGCGCGGTCGGCTAGCGGGAGGAACAGATACGCAGTATTTT
v_call: TRBV24-1; j_call: TRBJ2-1; clone_size: -; cdr3_length: 15; d_call: -; cdr3_aa: CATSDLVGGGNEQFF; cdr3_nt: TGTGCCACCAGTGATTTGGTGGGTGGGGGCAATGAGCAGTTCTTC
v_call: TRBV6-1; j_call: TRBJ2-7; clone_size: few; cdr3_length: 17; d_call: TRBD2; cdr3_aa: CASSSLHGLAESYEQYF; cdr3_nt: TGTGCCAGCAGTTCTCTACACGGACTAGCGGAGTCCTACGAGCAGTACTTC
v_call: TRBV18; j_call: TRBJ2-7; clone_size: -; cdr3_length: 12; d_call: -; cdr3_aa: CASSPDVRVQYF; cdr3_nt: TGTGCCAGCTCACCCGACGTGAGGGTCCAGTACTTC
v_call: TRBV19; j_call: TRBJ1-5; clone_size: -; cdr3_length: 14; d_call: -; cdr3_aa: CASSIGQANQPQHF; cdr3_nt: TGTGCCAGTAGTATAGGACAGGCCAATCAGCCCCAGCATTTT
v_call: TRBV20-1; j_call: TRBJ1-1; clone_size: -; cdr3_length: 15; d_call: TRBD1; cdr3_aa: CSARGRLTGGPEAFF; cdr3_nt: TGCAGTGCTAGAGGCCGGTTGACAGGGGGTCCTGAAGCTTTCTTT
v_call: TRBV10-3; j_call: TRBJ2-7; clone_size: -; cdr3_length: 16; d_call: -; cdr3_aa: CAISESRAGSSYEQYF; cdr3_nt: TGTGCCATCAGTGAGTCGAGGGCAGGGAGCTCCTACGAGCAGTACTTC
v_call: TRBV18; j_call: TRBJ1-4; clone_size: -; cdr3_length: 14; d_call: -; cdr3_aa: CASSPTRGDEKLFF; cdr3_nt: TGTGCCAGCTCACCCACGCGAGGGGATGAAAAACTGTTTTTT
v_call: TRBV7-3; j_call: TRBJ1-2; clone_size: many; cdr3_length: 13; d_call: -; cdr3_aa: CASSFDRRGGYTF; cdr3_nt: TGTGCCAGCAGTTTCGACAGGAGGGGTGGCTACACCTTC
v_call: TRBV25-1; j_call: TRBJ1-6; clone_size: -; cdr3_length: 14; d_call: -; cdr3_aa: CASSRPEAGSPLHF; cdr3_nt: TGTGCCAGCAGTCGTCCGGAAGCGGGTTCACCCCTCCACTTT
v_call: TRBV4-1; j_call: TRBJ1-2; clone_size: few; cdr3_length: 13; d_call: -; cdr3_aa: CASSQGVNYGYTF; cdr3_nt: TGCGCCAGCAGCCAAGGAGTTAACTATGGCTACACCTTC
v_call: TRBV14; j_call: TRBJ1-5; clone_size: few; cdr3_length: 17; d_call: -; cdr3_aa: CASSHIGRWNSNQPQHF; cdr3_nt: TGTGCCAGCAGCCACATCGGTCGGTGGAATAGCAATCAGCCCCAGCATTTT
v_call: TRBV9; j_call: TRBJ2-1; clone_size: -; cdr3_length: 16; d_call: TRBD2; cdr3_aa: CASSVGSSGGTNEQFF; cdr3_nt: TGTGCCAGCAGCGTAGGATCTAGCGGGGGAACCAATGAGCAGTTCTTC
v_call: TRBV6-5; j_call: TRBJ2-5; clone_size: -; cdr3_length: 16; d_call: TRBD1; cdr3_aa: CASSPGTGLSQETQYF; cdr3_nt: TGTGCCAGCAGTCCGGGGACAGGGCTATCCCAAGAGACCCAGTACTTC
v_call: TRBV25-1; j_call: TRBJ2-3; clone_size: once; cdr3_length: 16; d_call: TRBD2; cdr3_aa: CASNPRESGSRNTQYF; cdr3_nt: TGTGCCAGCAACCCACGGGAGAGCGGGAGTAGGAATACGCAGTATTTT
v_call: TRBV7-2; j_call: TRBJ2-3; clone_size: few; cdr3_length: 20; d_call: -; cdr3_aa: CASSFYRGIGVSGSEDTQYF; cdr3_nt: TGTGCCAGCAGCTTCTACAGGGGGATAGGTGTTAGCGGGAGTGAGGATACGCAGTATTTT
v_call: TRBV12-3/TRBV12-4; j_call: TRBJ2-1; clone_size: few; cdr3_length: 16; d_call: TRBD2; cdr3_aa: CASSFPSGRFYNEQFF; cdr3_nt: TGTGCCAGCAGTTTCCCTAGCGGGAGGTTTTACAATGAGCAGTTCTTC
v_call: TRBV24-1; j_call: TRBJ2-6; clone_size: few; cdr3_length: 18; d_call: TRBD1; cdr3_aa: CATSESGTGGSGANVLTF; cdr3_nt: TGTGCCACCAGTGAGTCCGGGACAGGAGGCTCTGGGGCCAACGTCCTGACTTTC
v_call: TRBV5-8; j_call: TRBJ1-4; clone_size: -; cdr3_length: 20; d_call: TRBD1; cdr3_aa: CASSWTGTAGFVATNEKLFF; cdr3_nt: TGTGCCAGCAGCTGGACTGGGACAGCCGGTTTCGTGGCAACTAATGAAAAACTGTTTTTT
v_call: TRBV6-1; j_call: TRBJ2-2; clone_size: -; cdr3_length: 15; d_call: TRBD1; cdr3_aa: CASIETGGFTGELFF; cdr3_nt: TGTGCCAGCATCGAGACAGGGGGTTTCACCGGGGAGCTGTTTTTT
v_call: TRBV19; j_call: TRBJ2-1; clone_size: -; cdr3_length: 15; d_call: -; cdr3_aa: CASSIGHSRYNEQFF; cdr3_nt: TGTGCCAGTAGTATCGGGCATTCCCGTTACAATGAGCAGTTCTTC
v_call: TRBV11-2; j_call: TRBJ1-1; clone_size: -; cdr3_length: 14; d_call: -; cdr3_aa: CASSFQTGHTEAFF; cdr3_nt: TGTGCCAGCAGCTTCCAGACAGGACACACTGAAGCTTTCTTT
v_call: TRBV6-2/TRBV6-3; j_call: TRBJ2-1; clone_size: few; cdr3_length: 16; d_call: -; cdr3_aa: CASSYSRSGSRNEQFF; cdr3_nt: TGTGCCAGCAGTTACTCGAGATCAGGATCTCGCAATGAGCAGTTCTTC
v_call: TRBV7-2; j_call: TRBJ1-1; clone_size: many; cdr3_length: 14; d_call: TRBD1; cdr3_aa: CASRTDRVNTEAFF; cdr3_nt: TGTGCCAGCAGAACTGACAGGGTGAACACTGAAGCTTTCTTT
v_call: TRBV28; j_call: TRBJ1-2; clone_size: few; cdr3_length: 15; d_call: TRBD1; cdr3_aa: CASSPVGTGVNGYTF; cdr3_nt: TGTGCCAGCAGCCCAGTGGGGACAGGGGTTAATGGCTACACCTTC
v_call: TRBV7-2; j_call: TRBJ2-1; clone_size: many; cdr3_length: 17; d_call: TRBD2; cdr3_aa: CASSLAGTSSSHNEQFF; cdr3_nt: TGTGCCAGCAGCTTAGCTGGGACTAGCAGCTCCCACAATGAGCAGTTCTTC
v_call: TRBV15; j_call: TRBJ1-3; clone_size: -; cdr3_length: 17; d_call: -; cdr3_aa: CATSRDRGLGSGNTIYF; cdr3_nt: TGTGCCACCAGCAGAGATAGGGGACTGGGCTCTGGAAACACCATATATTTT
v_call: TRBV19; j_call: TRBJ1-2; clone_size: few; cdr3_length: 14; d_call: -; cdr3_aa: CASTQDRGLGGYTF; cdr3_nt: TGTGCCAGTACCCAGGATCGGGGGTTGGGCGGCTACACCTTC
v_call: TRBV6-1; j_call: TRBJ2-3; clone_size: few; cdr3_length: 15; d_call: TRBD2; cdr3_aa: CASALGLAGTDTQYF; cdr3_nt: TGTGCCAGCGCCCTTGGACTAGCGGGCACAGATACGCAGTATTTT
v_call: TRBV20-1; j_call: TRBJ2-1; clone_size: -; cdr3_length: 16; d_call: -; cdr3_aa: CSVKSSLGLSGFEQFF; cdr3_nt: TGCAGTGTCAAGAGTTCCTTAGGGCTTTCCGGGTTCGAGCAGTTCTTC
v_call: TRBV3-1; j_call: TRBJ2-2; clone_size: few; cdr3_length: 14; d_call: TRBD1; cdr3_aa: CASSQGDRDSGLFF; cdr3_nt: TGTGCCAGCAGCCAGGGGGACAGGGACAGTGGGCTGTTTTTT